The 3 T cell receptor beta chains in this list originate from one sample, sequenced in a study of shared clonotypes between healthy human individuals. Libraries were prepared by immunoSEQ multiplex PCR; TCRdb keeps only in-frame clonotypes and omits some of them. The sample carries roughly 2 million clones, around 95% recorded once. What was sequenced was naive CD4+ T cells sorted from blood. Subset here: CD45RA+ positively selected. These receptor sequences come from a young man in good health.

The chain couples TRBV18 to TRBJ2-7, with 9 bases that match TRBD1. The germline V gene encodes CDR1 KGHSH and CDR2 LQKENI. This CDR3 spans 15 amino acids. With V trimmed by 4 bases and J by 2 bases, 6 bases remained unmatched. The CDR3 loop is CASSRTRDRAYEQYF. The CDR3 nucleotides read TGTGCCAGCTCACGTACGCGGGACAGGGCCTACGAGCAGTACTTC.

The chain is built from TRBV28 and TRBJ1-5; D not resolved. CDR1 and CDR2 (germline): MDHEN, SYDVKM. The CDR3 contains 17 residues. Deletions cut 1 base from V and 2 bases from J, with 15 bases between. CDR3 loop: CASSLFLPLGGNQPQHF. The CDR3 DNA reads TGTGCCAGCAGTTTATTCCTCCCACTTGGGGGCAATCAGCCCCAGCATTTT.

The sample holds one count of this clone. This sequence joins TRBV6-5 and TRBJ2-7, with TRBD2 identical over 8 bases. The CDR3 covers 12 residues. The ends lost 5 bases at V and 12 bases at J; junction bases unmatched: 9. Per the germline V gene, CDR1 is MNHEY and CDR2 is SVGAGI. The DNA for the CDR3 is TGTGCCAGCAGTCGCGGGGGGAGGGACCTGTACTTC. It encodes CASSRGGRDLYF.